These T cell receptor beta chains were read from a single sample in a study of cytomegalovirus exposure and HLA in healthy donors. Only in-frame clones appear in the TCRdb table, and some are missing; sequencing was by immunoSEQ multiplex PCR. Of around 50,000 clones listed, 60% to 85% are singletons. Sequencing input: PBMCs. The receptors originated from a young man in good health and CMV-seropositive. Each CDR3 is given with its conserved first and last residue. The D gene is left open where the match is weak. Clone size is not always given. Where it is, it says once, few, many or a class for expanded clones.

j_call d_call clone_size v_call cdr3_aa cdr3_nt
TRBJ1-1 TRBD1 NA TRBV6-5 CASRETGGPEAFF TGTGCCAGCCGGGAGACAGGGGGCCCTGAAGCTTTCTTT
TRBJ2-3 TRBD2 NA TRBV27 CASRVLGTSGGAGTDTQYF TGTGCCAGCAGAGTCCTGGGGACTAGCGGGGGGGCTGGAACAGATACGCAGTATTTT
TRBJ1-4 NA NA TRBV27 CASRPRGRGLANEKLFF TGTGCCAGCAGACCGCGGGGGAGGGGGTTGGCTAATGAAAAACTGTTTTTT
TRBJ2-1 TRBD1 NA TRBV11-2 CASSLLRGDRGIEQFF TGTGCCAGCAGCTTACTTAGGGGGGACAGGGGAATTGAGCAGTTCTTC
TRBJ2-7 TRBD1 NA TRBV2 CASRTQGAAYEQYF TGTGCCAGCAGAACTCAGGGGGCGGCCTACGAGCAGTACTTC
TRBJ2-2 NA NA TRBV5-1 CASSLEASNTGELFF TGCGCCAGCTCGCTAGAGGCCTCTAACACCGGGGAGCTGTTTTTT
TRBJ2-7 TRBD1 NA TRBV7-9 CASSLSFGTGQPNEQYF TGTGCCAGCAGCTTAAGCTTCGGGACAGGGCAACCTAACGAGCAGTACTTC
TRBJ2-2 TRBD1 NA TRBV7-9 CASRRSSGTEGTGELFF TGTGCCAGCAGACGTTCCTCGGGGACAGAAGGGACCGGGGAGCTGTTTTTT
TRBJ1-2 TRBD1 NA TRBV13 CASSPPGTAYGYTF TGTGCCAGCAGCCCACCCGGGACAGCCTATGGCTACACCTTC
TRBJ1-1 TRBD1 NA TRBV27 CASSTPGQGKAEAFF TGTGCCAGCAGTACCCCGGGACAGGGGAAGGCTGAAGCTTTCTTT
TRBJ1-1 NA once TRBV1 CTSSPPLNTEAFF TGCACCAGCAGCCCCCCGCTAAACACTGAAGCTTTCTTT
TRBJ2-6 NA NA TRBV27 CASSFSTSGANVLTF TGTGCCAGCAGTTTTTCCACTTCTGGGGCCAACGTCCTGACTTTC
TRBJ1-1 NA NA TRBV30 CAWSVEFRAFF TGTGCCTGGAGTGTTGAGTTCCGAGCTTTCTTT
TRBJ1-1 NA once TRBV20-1 CSAFKNTEAFF TGCAGTGCTTTCAAAAACACTGAAGCTTTCTTT
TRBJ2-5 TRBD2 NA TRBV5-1 CASSMREGTQETQYF TGCGCCAGCAGTATGCGGGAGGGAACCCAAGAGACCCAGTACTTC
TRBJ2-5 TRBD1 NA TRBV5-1 CASSLGRAGGAETQYF TGCGCCAGCAGCTTGGGACGGGCAGGGGGCGCGGAGACCCAGTACTTC